This is a list of T cell receptor beta chains from one sample in a study of a mutant IDH1 vaccine in newly diagnosed glioma. The table came from immunoSEQ multiplex PCR; TCRdb's copy has only in-frame clones and leaves some out. The sample lists tens of thousands of clones, under 85% occurring once. No antigen has been identified for these receptors. The material was PBMCs, obtained from a glioma patient whose treatment included an IDH1 peptide vaccine. The receptors stem from a woman aged 45 to 65 with glioma. The CDR3 runs from the conserved cysteine through the conserved F or W. Fields, in order: clone size, V gene, J gene, D gene, CDR3 protein, CDR3 DNA. The D gene is left open where the match is weak. Clone size is stated in some rows and not others, as once, few, many or a class when expanded.

.,TRBV7-2,TRBJ2-7,TRBD1,CASSSDRGEQYF,TGTGCCAGCAGCTCCGACAGGGGAGAGCAGTACTTC
.,TRBV19,TRBJ2-3,.,CASSIKDRSTDTQYF,TGTGCCAGTAGTATTAAGGACCGTAGCACAGATACGCAGTATTTT
.,TRBV5-1,TRBJ2-7,TRBD1,CASSWGTGYEQYF,TGCGCCAGCAGCTGGGGGACAGGCTACGAGCAGTACTTC
.,TRBV6-1,TRBJ2-3,.,CASASGADTQYF,TGTGCCAGCGCCAGTGGTGCAGATACGCAGTATTTT
.,TRBV9,TRBJ2-7,.,CASSEGGEQYF,TGTGCCAGCAGCGAGGGGGGGGAGCAGTACTTC
.,TRBV15,TRBJ1-1,.,CATSRDVRKAEAFF,TGTGCCACCAGCAGAGATGTACGGAAGGCTGAAGCTTTCTTT
.,TRBV18,TRBJ1-3,.,CASSRSSGNTIYF,TGTGCCAGCTCACGGAGTTCTGGAAACACCATATATTTT
once,TRBV11-2,TRBJ2-2,.,CASSLDSLAGLFF,TGTGCCAGCAGCTTAGATTCGTTGGCGGGGCTGTTTTTT
few,TRBV2,TRBJ1-5,.,CASTTGQSSAQHF,TGTGCCAGCACCACCGGACAGAGCTCGGCCCAGCATTTT
.,TRBV18,TRBJ2-1,.,CASSIGGPPREQFF,TGTGCCAGCTCAATCGGGGGGCCACCTCGGGAGCAGTTCTTC
.,TRBV7-2,TRBJ1-5,.,CASRVDGGTSNQPQHF,TGTGCCAGCAGGGTAGACGGGGGGACTAGCAATCAGCCCCAGCATTTT
.,TRBV9,TRBJ2-1,TRBD1,CASRAPDRDNEQFF,TGTGCCAGCCGAGCCCCGGACAGGGACAATGAGCAGTTCTTC
.,TRBV23-1,TRBJ1-4,.,CASSQSKSTAEKLFF,TGCGCCAGCAGTCAATCTAAGAGTACGGCGGAAAAACTGTTTTTT
.,TRBV9,TRBJ1-2,TRBD1,CASSTWTGSYGYTF,TGTGCCAGCAGCACCTGGACAGGGAGCTATGGCTACACCTTC
few,TRBV2,TRBJ2-7,.,CASSEGPTPYEQYF,TGTGCCAGCAGTGAAGGGCCGACCCCCTACGAGCAGTACTTC
.,TRBV5-1,TRBJ2-3,TRBD1,CATLPDRARTDTQYF,TGCGCCACACTTCCGGACAGGGCAAGAACAGATACGCAGTATTTT
once,TRBV10-1,TRBJ2-7,.,CASSAQEQGIKHEQYF,TGCGCCAGCAGCGCTCAAGAACAGGGAATTAAGCACGAGCAGTACTTC
.,TRBV9,TRBJ2-6,.,CASHGANVLTF,TGTGCCAGCCATGGGGCCAACGTCCTGACTTTC
.,TRBV10-3,TRBJ1-4,TRBD1,CAIRTHTGQGNEKLFF,TGTGCCATCAGAACCCATACGGGACAGGGCAATGAAAAACTGTTTTTT
.,TRBV19,TRBJ2-1,TRBD2,CASSIAGGNSYNEQFF,TGTGCCAGTAGTATTGCGGGAGGCAACTCCTACAATGAGCAGTTCTTC
.,TRBV14,TRBJ2-7,.,CASSQGPSPYEQYF,TGTGCCAGCAGCCAAGGACCGTCTCCTTACGAGCAGTACTTC
once,TRBV28,TRBJ1-4,.,CASGREKLFF,TGTGCCAGCGGGCGGGAAAAACTGTTTTTT
medium-sized,TRBV5-1,TRBJ2-3,.,CASSSASTDTQYF,TGCGCCAGCAGCTCTGCTAGCACAGATACGCAGTATTTT
few,TRBV5-1,TRBJ1-5,.,CASSPDTNQPQHF,TGCGCCAGCAGCCCGGACACCAATCAGCCCCAGCATTTT
.,TRBV6-1,TRBJ1-2,.,CASREGVANYGYTF,TGTGCCAGCAGGGAGGGGGTAGCTAACTATGGCTACACCTTC
.,TRBV2,TRBJ2-6,TRBD1,CASSGDRVASGANVLTF,TGTGCCAGCAGTGGGGACAGGGTTGCCTCTGGGGCCAACGTCCTGACTTTC
.,TRBV2,TRBJ2-5,.,CASNLGGPRVKETQYF,TGTGCCAGCAACCTAGGGGGTCCGCGGGTTAAGGAGACCCAGTACTTC
medium-sized,TRBV6-5,TRBJ1-4,.,CASSRDLTHGKLFF,TGTGCCAGCAGTCGGGACCTGACCCATGGAAAACTGTTTTTT
.,TRBV7-2,TRBJ2-2,.,CASSLTTGISTGELFF,TGTGCCAGCAGCTTAACTACCGGGATCTCCACCGGGGAGCTGTTTTTT
once,TRBV5-1,TRBJ2-5,.,CASSLTGAQETQYF,TGCGCCAGCAGCTTGACGGGGGCCCAAGAGACCCAGTACTTC
.,TRBV7-9,TRBJ1-2,TRBD1,CASSPPTPTGEDGYTF,TGTGCCAGCAGCCCCCCAACCCCGACAGGGGAGGATGGCTACACCTTC
once,TRBV19,TRBJ1-5,.,CASSRSGDYQPQHF,TGTGCCAGTAGTAGATCAGGGGACTATCAGCCCCAGCATTTT
once,TRBV15,TRBJ1-1,.,CATSRDGTEAFF,TGTGCCACCAGCAGAGATGGCACTGAAGCTTTCTTT
.,TRBV5-6,TRBJ2-1,TRBD1,CASSTWTGVGNEQFF,TGTGCCAGCAGCACCTGGACAGGGGTCGGAAATGAGCAGTTCTTC
.,TRBV10-3,TRBJ1-1,.,CAISGQANTEAFF,TGTGCCATCAGCGGACAAGCGAACACTGAAGCTTTCTTT
.,TRBV7-6,TRBJ1-1,.,CASHGGGWNTEAFF,TGTGCCAGCCACGGAGGAGGGTGGAACACTGAAGCTTTCTTT
.,TRBV6-6,TRBJ2-5,.,CASSYYETQYF,TGTGCCAGCAGTTACTATGAGACCCAGTACTTC
.,TRBV5-5,TRBJ2-7,.,CASSSLPDPLEQYF,TGTGCCAGCAGCTCACTTCCGGACCCCCTCGAGCAGTACTTC
.,TRBV19,TRBJ1-5,TRBD1,CASTIGTGGNQPQHF,TGTGCCAGCACTATTGGGACAGGGGGCAATCAGCCCCAGCATTTT
.,TRBV27,TRBJ2-7,.,CASSFRESYEQYF,TGTGCCAGCAGTTTCCGGGAGTCCTACGAGCAGTACTTC
.,TRBV6-1,TRBJ1-3,.,CASSDIAAPGNTIYF,TGTGCCAGCAGTGACATAGCCGCGCCAGGAAACACCATATATTTT
few,TRBV7-6,TRBJ1-5,TRBD1,CASSLEQGAYQPQHF,TGTGCCAGCAGCTTAGAACAGGGGGCCTATCAGCCCCAGCATTTT
.,TRBV7-2,TRBJ1-3,.,CASSPDVAGRSGNTIYF,TGTGCCAGCAGCCCAGACGTCGCGGGCCGCTCTGGAAACACCATATATTTT
.,TRBV6-6,TRBJ2-7,.,CASSSTYEQYF,TGTGCCAGCAGTTCTACCTACGAGCAGTACTTC
.,TRBV19,TRBJ1-2,TRBD1,CASSKGGDYGYTF,TGTGCCAGTAGCAAAGGGGGCGACTATGGCTACACCTTC
.,TRBV2,TRBJ2-2,TRBD2,CASSAGGQQNTGELFF,TGTGCCAGCAGCGCGGGGGGGCAGCAGAACACCGGGGAGCTGTTTTTT
.,TRBV2,TRBJ2-5,.,CASSVPETQYF,TGTGCCAGCAGTGTTCCAGAGACCCAGTACTTC
once,TRBV5-6,TRBJ2-4,.,CASSDGVAKNIQYF,TGTGCCAGCAGCGACGGGGTAGCCAAAAACATTCAGTACTTC
.,TRBV20-1,TRBJ2-1,.,CSARGINEQFF,TGCAGTGCTAGAGGAATAAATGAGCAGTTCTTC
.,TRBV7-9,TRBJ2-7,.,CASSLVIPGFYEQYF,TGTGCCAGCAGCTTAGTCATCCCAGGGTTCTACGAGCAGTACTTC
.,TRBV18,TRBJ2-3,.,CASSPLDSGSTDTQYF,TGTGCCAGCTCACCGTTAGACAGTGGTAGCACAGATACGCAGTATTTT
once,TRBV5-4,TRBJ1-6,.,CASSLGTGMGNSPLHF,TGTGCCAGCAGCTTGGGTACAGGGATGGGTAATTCACCCCTCCACTTT
.,TRBV19,TRBJ2-7,TRBD2,CASRIIAGGLNEQYF,TGTGCCAGTCGGATCATAGCGGGGGGGCTGAACGAGCAGTACTTC